This T cell receptor beta chain originates from a study of CD8 T cells in Susac syndrome. V trimming: 6 bases; J trimming: 9 bases; junction bases outside the gene matches: 6. Looked up from germline, CDR1 is MNHEY and CDR2 is SVGEGT. The CDR3 has 13 amino acids. RNA amounts of roughly 0.45 to 1 ug underwent reverse transcription with random hexamers. TCRdb analysed the immunoSEQ multiplex PCR reads with MiXCR anew, one entry per CDR3 protein. The data hold some 190,000 distinct CDR3 sequences, with more than 90% observed a single time. This chain connects TRBV6-2 or TRBV6-3 to TRBJ2-1, with 9 bases that match TRBD2. The sample was CD4+ T cells from PBMCs. This receptor was taken from a human donor with multiple sclerosis. CDR3 loop: CASRAGGPTEQFF. The CDR3 bases are TGTGCCAGCAGGGCGGGGGGGCCTACTGAGCAGTTCTTC.